The 8 T cell receptor beta chains listed next were all sequenced from one sample in a study of T cell responses to AZD1222 COVID-19 vaccine. Clones were read by immunoSEQ multiplex PCR, and TCRdb kept only the in-frame ones, dropping some. Altogether more than 100,000 clones are present, roughly 84% being singletons, with the ten largest covering 9.8%. The sample in question was peripheral blood, obtained on day 0 of AZD1222 vaccination. Receptors were obtained from an adult in good health.

The chain uses TRBV21-1 and TRBJ1-5; the D segment call TRBD1 is taken from the table without a DNA check. TRBV21-1 is given as a pseudogene. The CDR3 consists of 20 residues. CDR3 amino acids: CASSIYSGTGGTVSNQPQHF. The DNA for the CDR3 is TGTGCCAGCAGCATCTATTCCGGGACAGGGGGGACAGTTAGCAATCAGCCCCAGCATTTT.

This clone was observed once. DNA for the CDR3: TGTGCCAGCAGCCAAGAACGGGGGCACACCTACGAGCAGTACTTC. Protein sequence: CASSQERGHTYEQYF. This chain joins TRBV4-2 and TRBJ2-7; perhaps D is TRBD1 or TRBD2 (6 bases each). Germline CDR1 reads LGHNA; CDR2 reads YNFKEQ. The germline V and J ends were trimmed by 0 bases and 2 bases, with 11 bases remaining between them. The length of the CDR3 is 15 residues.

A remark on this clone: Other DNA sequences in the sample encode the same CDR3. V and J are TRBV28 and TRBJ1-6; TRBD1 matches at 10 bases. Germline assignment: CDR1 MDHEN and CDR2 SYDVKM. J gave up 9 bases and V 6 bases, and 2 bases lay outside the gene matches. The CDR3 loop spans 13 amino acids. CDR3 amino acids: CASRGTGVSPLHF. The DNA for the CDR3 is TGTGCCAGCAGGGGGACAGGGGTTTCACCCCTCCACTTT.

The genes are TRBV6-5 and TRBJ1-2; D might be TRBD1 (6 bases). CDR1 and CDR2 from the germline V gene are MNHEY and SVGAGI. This CDR3 region has 16 residues. V lost 0 bases and J 8 bases, leaving 19 bases between the germline ends. For the CDR3, the DNA is TGTGCCAGCAGTTACTCGATAAGTGCTGGAACAGGGGGCTACACCTTC. It encodes CASSYSISAGTGGYTF.

The chain employs TRBV30 and TRBJ2-7, with D possibly being TRBD1 or TRBD2 (5 bases each). The CDR3 covers 14 residues. Germline assignment: CDR1 GTSNPN and CDR2 SVGIG (reference sequence). The V gene lost 2 bases and the J gene lost 1 base, with 12 bases spanning the gap. CDR3 sequence reads: CAWSLGGGSYEQYF. CDR3 nucleotides: TGTGCCTGGAGTCTTGGTGGGGGTTCCTACGAGCAGTACTTC. Together with reference TRBV30 and TRBJ2-7, the CDR3 gives the full variable domain: SQTIHQWPATLVQPVGSPLSLECTVEGTSNPNLYWYRQAAGRGLQLLFYSVGIGQISSEVPQNLSASRPQDRQFILSSKKLLLSDSGFYLCAWSLGGGSYEQYFGPGTRLTVT.

The rearrangement joins TRBV5-1 to TRBJ2-1; no firm D call. Germline V gives CDR1 SGHRS, CDR2 YFSETQ. The CDR3 covers 12 residues. V was pared by 0 bases and J by 6 bases, with 4 bases between. The chain's CDR3 is CASSLEANEQFF. The CDR3 DNA is TGCGCCAGCAGCTTGGAGGCCAATGAGCAGTTCTTC.

The gene calls are TRBV4-3 and TRBJ2-7; D may be TRBD1 (5 bases). Germline CDR1 and CDR2: LGHNA and YSLEER. The CDR3 is 15 residues long. The germline V and J ends were trimmed by 0 bases and 2 bases, with 11 bases remaining between them. The CDR3 reads CASSQDTTVTYEQYF. The CDR3 nucleotides read TGCGCCAGCAGCCAAGATACGACAGTTACCTACGAGCAGTACTTC.

The rearrangement links TRBV7-9 to TRBJ2-5; 7 nucleotides align to TRBD2. CDR1 and CDR2 (germline): SEHNR, FQNEAQ (reference sequence). V lost 2 bases and J lost 2; bases outside the gene matches: 5. The CDR3 totals 15 residues. The chain's CDR3 is CASSLLLATQETQYF. CDR3 DNA sequence: TGTGCCAGCAGCTTACTACTAGCGACACAAGAGACCCAGTACTTC.